A selection of T cell receptor beta chains follows, all from one sample in a study of shared clonotypes between healthy human individuals. Sequenced by immunoSEQ multiplex PCR; TCRdb stores in-frame clones only, minus some. The sample consists of over a million clones, more than 95% of them appearing once. The sample consisted of naive CD4+ T cells sorted from blood. These receptors originate from a man aged 25-40 years in good health. CDR3s include the opening cysteine and the closing phenylalanine or tryptophan. The D gene is left open where the match is weak. The size field is filled for only some rows; it gives once, few, many or a size class.

>TRBJ2-3|-|TRBV28|-
TGTGCCAGCAGAAAAAAGGGGTCCTACACAGATACGCAGTATTTT
CASRKKGSYTDTQYF
>TRBJ1-5|-|TRBV9|-
TGTGCCAGCAGCGTAGCAGGGAGGCCCAATCAGCCCCAGCATTTT
CASSVAGRPNQPQHF
>TRBJ1-5|-|TRBV30|-
TGTGCCTGGAGTGTACAGGGCAGGCCCCAGCATTTT
CAWSVQGRPQHF
>TRBJ1-1|-|TRBV29-1|-
TGCAGCGCCGGACAGAGGAACACTGAAGCTTTCTTT
CSAGQRNTEAFF
>TRBJ2-2|-|TRBV5-1|-
TGCGCCAGCCGACAGGGAGGGGGCTTCGCGAACACCGGGGAGCTGTTTTTT
CASRQGGGFANTGELFF
>TRBJ2-1|once|TRBV6-5|TRBD2
TGTGCCAGCAGTTATCTAGCGGGAGGGTTCGATGAGCAGTTCTTC
CASSYLAGGFDEQFF
>TRBJ2-1|once|TRBV25-1|-
TGTGCCAGCAGTAGGGTTGGAGGGGTTTACAATGAGCAGTTCTTC
CASSRVGGVYNEQFF
>TRBJ2-7|-|TRBV27|TRBD1
TGTGCCAGCAGTCCACCGGGACAGGGAAACTACGAGCAGTACTTC
CASSPPGQGNYEQYF
>TRBJ2-7|-|TRBV10-1|TRBD2
TGCGCCAGCAGCGCGGGAGGGCCGTCTTCCTACGAGCAGTACTTC
CASSAGGPSSYEQYF
>TRBJ2-5|-|TRBV5-4|TRBD2
TGTGCCAGCAGCTGGGGGACTAGCGGGTTCCAAGAGACCCAGTACTTC
CASSWGTSGFQETQYF
>TRBJ2-1|-|TRBV30|TRBD1
TGTGCCTGGAGTGTAAGACAGGGCGGTGAGCAGTTCTTC
CAWSVRQGGEQFF
>TRBJ2-1|-|TRBV6-5|-
TGTGCCAGCAGCTGGCAGGGCTTAGGAAATGAGCAGTTCTTC
CASSWQGLGNEQFF
>TRBJ1-1|-|TRBV6-4|-
TGTGCCAGCAGCCAATTACCCGGGGACACTGAAGCTTTCTTT
CASSQLPGDTEAFF
>TRBJ2-7|-|TRBV4-1|TRBD1
TGCGCCAGCAGCCAAGTGGGACAGGGCTCCTACGAGCAGTACTTC
CASSQVGQGSYEQYF
>TRBJ1-5|-|TRBV5-5|-
TGTGCCAGCAGCTTACAGCCCCTTCAGCCCCAGCATTTT
CASSLQPLQPQHF
>TRBJ1-1|-|TRBV6-5|-
TGTGCCAGCAGTAAAGGAGCCGCGGCAGCTTTCTTT
CASSKGAAAAFF
>TRBJ1-5|-|TRBV5-5|TRBD1
TGTGCCAGCAGCTTGAGGGACGGACAGGGCCTAAATCAGCCCCAGCATTTT
CASSLRDGQGLNQPQHF
>TRBJ2-7|-|TRBV5-1|TRBD2
TGCGCCAGCAGCTTGGACCCTAGCGGCTACGAGCAGTACTTC
CASSLDPSGYEQYF
>TRBJ2-5|once|TRBV9|-
TGTGCCAGCAGCGTAATACCAGGGGAAGAGACCCAGTACTTC
CASSVIPGEETQYF
>TRBJ2-5|-|TRBV18|-
TGTGCCAACGCCGGGGACATTATTAGTTTTGAAGAGACCCAGTACTTC
CANAGDIISFEETQYF
>TRBJ2-1|-|TRBV7-2|-
TGTGCCAGCAGCTCCATTAGCGCTTGGAACAATGAGCAGTTCTTC
CASSSISAWNNEQFF
>TRBJ1-5|-|TRBV18|-
TGTGCCAGCTCACTGCAGAGTAGCAATCAGCCCCAGCATTTT
CASSLQSSNQPQHF
>TRBJ2-7|-|TRBV5-1|TRBD2
TGCGCCAGCAGCAATAAGGGACTAGCGGGAGCAGTTGCCTACGAGCAGTACTTC
CASSNKGLAGAVAYEQYF
>TRBJ2-1|once|TRBV28|TRBD1
TGTGCCAGCAGCCAAACCGGGACAGCTTACAATGAGCAGTTCTTC
CASSQTGTAYNEQFF
>TRBJ2-3|-|TRBV29-1|-
TGCAGCGAGGCCGGTTGGGGGTCAGATACGCAGTATTTT
CSEAGWGSDTQYF
>TRBJ1-2|-|TRBV6-5|TRBD1
TGTGCCAGCACGCGGCCGGACAGGGGTGATGGCTACACCTTC
CASTRPDRGDGYTF
>TRBJ2-5|-|TRBV5-1|TRBD2
TGCGCCAGCAGCTTGTATCTAGCGGGAGGGGAAGAGACCCAGTACTTC
CASSLYLAGGEETQYF
>TRBJ2-1|-|TRBV15|TRBD2
TGTGCCACCTGGGGTAAGCGGGATCCTTACGGCTCCTACAATGAGCAGTTCTTC
CATWGKRDPYGSYNEQFF
>TRBJ2-5|-|TRBV5-1|-
TGCGCCAGCAGCTACGGGACCCAACAAGAGACCCAGTACTTC
CASSYGTQQETQYF
>TRBJ2-7|once|TRBV14|-
TGTGCCAGCAGCCCCCAGGGACAACGCTCCTACGAGCAGTACTTC
CASSPQGQRSYEQYF
>TRBJ2-2|-|TRBV11-3|-
TGTGCCAGCAGCTCCCGGGGGCTAGCGGAGAACACCGGGGAGCTGTTTTTT
CASSSRGLAENTGELFF
>TRBJ1-5|few|TRBV6-5|-
TGTGCCAGCAGTCAATCAAGGAATCAGCCCCAGCATTTT
CASSQSRNQPQHF
>TRBJ2-5|-|TRBV7-2|-
TGTGCCAGCAGCTTAAATTTGGAGACCCAGTACTTC
CASSLNLETQYF
>TRBJ1-5|-|TRBV6-5|-
TGTGCCAGCAGTTACGGGCCAGGCAATCAGCCCCAGCATTTT
CASSYGPGNQPQHF
>TRBJ1-5|-|TRBV27|-
TGTGCCAGCAGTTTTCGCGGGACGGATCAGCCCCAGCATTTT
CASSFRGTDQPQHF
>TRBJ1-4|-|TRBV4-3|TRBD1
TGCGCCAGCAGCCAAGATGCCGGGACAGGGGAAGGAAAACTGTTTTTT
CASSQDAGTGEGKLFF
>TRBJ1-1|-|TRBV6-5|TRBD1
TGTGCCAGCGCCGGGACAGGGCTGAACACTGAAGCTTTCTTT
CASAGTGLNTEAFF
>TRBJ2-2|-|TRBV11-2|-
TGTGCAGCTAAAAACAGGCGGGGTTCTAACACCGGGGAGCTGTTTTTT
CAAKNRRGSNTGELFF
>TRBJ2-7|-|TRBV27|TRBD2
TGTGCCAGCAGTCCCGTTTTACTAGCGGGAGACTCCTACGAGCAGTACTTC
CASSPVLLAGDSYEQYF
>TRBJ2-7|-|TRBV28|-
TGTGCCAGCGGATTCTACGAGCAGTACTTC
CASGFYEQYF
>TRBJ2-3|-|TRBV29-1|-
TGCAGCGTGGGTGCGAGCGTAGTCACAGATACGCAGTATTTT
CSVGASVVTDTQYF
>TRBJ2-2|-|TRBV19|-
TGTGCCAGTAGTTATGGATCACCGAACACCGGGGAGCTGTTTTTT
CASSYGSPNTGELFF
>TRBJ1-1|-|TRBV19|-
TGTGCCAGTAGTCCGCCCAGACAGTTGAACACTGAAGCTTTCTTT
CASSPPRQLNTEAFF
>TRBJ2-7|-|TRBV6-1|TRBD2
TGTGCCAGCAGTGATTGGAGCGGGGGAAATTTCTACGAGCAGTACTTC
CASSDWSGGNFYEQYF
>TRBJ1-4|-|TRBV5-1|-
TGCGCCAGCAGCCTCCCTCGGGGAGGGCTCGATGAAAAACTGTTTTTT
CASSLPRGGLDEKLFF
>TRBJ2-7|-|TRBV7-8|-
TGTGCCAGCAGCCGCGTGAGCCCCTCCTACGAGCAGTACTTC
CASSRVSPSYEQYF
>TRBJ2-1|-|TRBV11-2|-
TGTGCCAGCAGCTTAGCGACGAATGAGCAGTTCTTC
CASSLATNEQFF
>TRBJ2-7|-|TRBV9|TRBD2
TGTGCCAGCAGCGTAGAGGGGACTAGCATCGAGCAGTACTTC
CASSVEGTSIEQYF
>TRBJ2-1|-|TRBV11-2|TRBD2
TGTGCCAGCAGCTTAAGGGAGGGAGGTGTAGGTGAGCAGTTCTTC
CASSLREGGVGEQFF
>TRBJ2-7|-|TRBV19|TRBD2
TGTGCCAGTAGTAGGACTAGGGAAGGGGAGCAGTACTTC
CASSRTREGEQYF
>TRBJ1-5|-|TRBV28|-
TGTGCCAGCAGTTTATGGGGGGTTTCATACAATCAGCCCCAGCATTTT
CASSLWGVSYNQPQHF
>TRBJ1-4|-|TRBV2|-
TGTGCCAGCATAGCGACAACTAATGAAAAACTGTTTTTT
CASIATTNEKLFF
>TRBJ2-3|-|TRBV6-4|-
TGTGCCAGCAGGGGTCAAGGTACGCAGTATTTT
CASRGQGTQYF
>TRBJ2-6|-|TRBV2|TRBD1
TGTGCCAGCACCAAATCGGCGGGACAGGGGGCTGGGGCCAACGTCCTGACTTTC
CASTKSAGQGAGANVLTF
>TRBJ2-2|-|TRBV13|-
TGTGCCAGCAGCCCCCGTCTTCCGCTCGAATTGGGGGAGCTGTTTTTT
CASSPRLPLELGELFF
>TRBJ2-1|-|TRBV2|-
TGTGCCAGCAGTGAACAGGGATTTGAGCAGTTCTTC
CASSEQGFEQFF
>TRBJ2-1|-|TRBV10-1|-
TGCGCCAGCAGTGGGGGTGAGGGGCTGGACAATGAGCAGTTCTTC
CASSGGEGLDNEQFF
>TRBJ2-1|-|TRBV29-1|-
TGCAGCGTTGAATCAGGTGCAGGGCAAACCTACAATGAGCAGTTCTTC
CSVESGAGQTYNEQFF
>TRBJ2-3|-|TRBV10-3|-
TGTGCCATCAGTGCGTATGCCCGCGGGTCGGGAGATACGCAGTATTTT
CAISAYARGSGDTQYF